The entry below gives a single T cell receptor beta chain sequence along with its context. What it recognizes is unknown. V lost 3 bases to trimming and J lost 2 bases, with 15 bases between them. This CDR3 contains 15 residues. Per germline, CDR1 SGHRS and CDR2 YFSETQ. This sample was included in a study of graft-versus-host responses after intestinal transplantation. Overall study context: All of the recipients had induction that used anti-thymocyte globulin, then tacrolimus and steroids for around three years.

General study results and limits: Patients who carried graft-donor T cell macrochimerism also had high graft-versus-host to host-versus-graft clonal ratios in their allografts. Some GvH clones appeared in ileal mucosa or blood before recipient bone marrow. An association linked early post-transplant HvG declines with peak circulating GvH clone levels.

Only in-frame clones appear in the TCRdb table, and some are missing; sequencing was by immunoSEQ multiplex PCR. The table includes some 110,000 clones, about 92% detected once. The origin of this receptor is a human donor who was the organ donor for an intestinal transplant. This rearrangement joins TRBV5-1 to TRBJ2-7; D might be TRBD1 or TRBD2, each matching 5 bases. The source material was unstimulated CD8+ T cells sorted from spleen or lymph node cells, sampled before transplant. In DNA, the CDR3 is TGCGCCAGCAGCTGGGGGTCAGAGCTTACCTACGAGCAGTACTTC. Amino acid sequence: CASSWGSELTYEQYF.